These 27 T cell receptor beta chains share one sample of origin, sequenced in a study of blood T cell repertoires in COVID-19 (dated by TCRdb to 2020 to 2021). Receptor libraries were prepared by the immunoSEQ multiplex PCR assay. Sourced from immuneACCESS, this table was stored by TCRdb with only in-frame sequences that have V and J called. A share of the clones is absent; for the studies checked, an unresolved V gene accounts for under half, and the remainder has no known explanation. The sample table records 100,000 or so clones; approximately 86% of these occur just once. The ten largest account for around 13% of the sample. The sample was peripheral blood. These receptors were collected from a woman aged 55 to 70 in a cohort sampled during active or convalescent COVID-19.

V and J are TRBV2 and TRBJ1-2; 7 bases align to TRBD1. V dropped 2 bases and J dropped 2; count of bases not matched to a gene: 2. The CDR3 contains 14 residues. The germline V gene has CDR1 SNHLY and CDR2 FYNNEI. The CDR3 here is CASSEPGQNYGYTF. DNA of the CDR3: TGTGCCAGCAGTGAACCGGGACAGAACTATGGCTACACCTTC.

This clone was seen a few times. The rearrangement links TRBV27 to TRBJ1-4; D might be TRBD1 (5 bases). V lost 4 bases and J 0 bases, leaving 9 bases between the germline ends. The CDR3 length is 15 residues. Germline V gene sequence: CDR1 MNHEY, CDR2 SMNVEV (reference sequence). The CDR3 coding sequence is TGTGCCAGCAGTTGGAGGGGCGCAACTAATGAAAAACTGTTTTTT. Its translation: CASSWRGATNEKLFF.

The rearrangement uses TRBV24-1 and TRBJ1-1; 8 nucleotides line up with TRBD1. The CDR3 covers 13 residues. V dropped 6 bases and J dropped 3; count of bases not matched to a gene: 2. Germline V lookup: CDR1 KGHDR, CDR2 SFDVKD. As DNA, the CDR3 is TGTGCCACCAGTTCAGGGGGCTACACTGAAGCTTTCTTT. This encodes CATSSGGYTEAFF.

The chain uses TRBV4-1 and TRBJ1-2, with 7 bases that match TRBD1. V shed 1 base and J 7 bases; nucleotides not matched to a gene: 9. Germline CDR1 is MGHRA and CDR2 is YSYEKL. CDR3 length: 15 amino acids. CDR3 sequence (DNA): TGCGCCAGCAGCCAAGGGGCGATAGGGGGCATTGGCTACACCTTC. Translation gives CASSQGAIGGIGYTF.

The rearrangement joins TRBV5-1 to TRBJ1-2; D not resolved. V dropped 0 bases and J dropped 6 bases, with 6 bases sitting between them. The germline gives CDR1 SGHRS, CDR2 YFSETQ. The CDR3 runs to 12 residues. This CDR3 reads CASSLAEDGYTF. CDR3 DNA: TGCGCCAGCAGCTTGGCCGAGGATGGCTACACCTTC.

This sequence joins TRBV30 and TRBJ1-1; no definite D call. The CDR3 spans 12 residues. Germline lookup yields CDR1 GTSNPN and CDR2 SVGIG (reference sequence). The V gene lost 4 bases and the J gene lost 0 bases, with 6 bases spanning the gap. CDR3 nucleotides: TGTGCCTGGAACCAGGTGAACACTGAAGCTTTCTTT. Protein product: CAWNQVNTEAFF. The full variable domain, rest sourced from reference TRBV30 and TRBJ1-1, is SQTIHQWPATLVQPVGSPLSLECTVEGTSNPNLYWYRQAAGRGLQLLFYSVGIGQISSEVPQNLSASRPQDRQFILSSKKLLLSDSGFYLCAWNQVNTEAFFGQGTRLTVV.

The chain combines TRBV10-3 with TRBJ2-3, with 11 bases aligning to TRBD2. The V gene's germline CDR1 is ENHRY and CDR2 SYGVKD. This CDR3 spans 17 amino acids. With 0 bases clipped from V and 4 bases from J, the junction kept 6 bases outside the gene matches. CDR3 sequence reads: CAISESGSGRGPDTQYF. CDR3 DNA sequence: TGTGCCATCAGTGAGTCGGGTAGCGGGAGGGGACCAGATACGCAGTATTTT.

The rearrangement links TRBV7-9 to TRBJ2-1, with 9 bases matching TRBD1. The CDR3 has 17 residues. V gave up 5 bases and J gave up 7 bases; unmatched junction bases: 15. Looked up from germline, CDR1 is SEHNR and CDR2 is FQNEAQ (reference sequence). The CDR3 DNA is TGTGCCAGCAGCCATTTCGCCGGAGGACAGGGGAAGAATGAGCAGTTCTTC. It is translated as CASSHFAGGQGKNEQFF.

For this clone: This same CDR3 is encoded by further DNA sequences in the sample. The V call is TRBV5-1, the J call TRBJ2-7; 8 nucleotides align to TRBD1. This CDR3 comprises 15 residues. Germline V lookup: CDR1 SGHRS, CDR2 YFSETQ. After removal of 0 bases from V and 0 bases from J, the junction contained 2 bases not matched to a gene. The chain's CDR3 is CASSLAGTGSYEQYF. The DNA of the CDR3 is TGCGCCAGCAGCTTGGCCGGGACAGGCTCCTACGAGCAGTACTTC.

CDR3 in DNA: TGTGCCAGCAGTTACCCCCCGACAGGGGGAAACACCATATATTTT. Protein: CASSYPPTGGNTIYF. The chain uses TRBV6-6 and TRBJ1-3; 7 bases fit TRBD1. Trimming removed 2 bases from V and 4 bases from J; junction bases left unmatched: 5. The germline V gene encodes CDR1 MNHNY and CDR2 SVGAGI (reference sequence). The CDR3 has 15 residues.

The rearrangement joins TRBV23-1 to TRBJ2-2, with TRBD2 identical over 11 bases. TRBV23-1 is designated an ORF whose function remains uncertain. The CDR3 is 18 amino acids. After removal of 2 bases from V and 0 bases from J, the junction contained 5 bases not matched to a gene. The DNA of the CDR3 is TGCGCCAGCAGTCAAGCACTAGCGGGGGCCTCGAACACCGGGGAGCTGTTTTTT. Its protein is CASSQALAGASNTGELFF.

The chain has TRBV9 and TRBJ2-3, with D possibly being TRBD2 (6 bases). Germline CDR1 is SGDLS and CDR2 is YYNGEE. This CDR3 has 14 amino acids. V lost 6 bases, J lost 0 bases, and 11 bases lay in between. The CDR3 spells CASNGGASTDTQYF. As DNA, the CDR3 is TGTGCCAGCAACGGGGGAGCGAGCACAGATACGCAGTATTTT.

The rearrangement joins TRBV6-1 to TRBJ1-2; D not resolved. The CDR3 is made up of 14 amino acids. Between the trimmed V and J ends, which lost 1 base and 3 bases, there was a span of 9 bases. Looked up from germline, CDR1 is MNHNS and CDR2 is SASEGT. CDR3 residues: CASSEGVGDYGYTF. The CDR3 DNA follows: TGTGCCAGCAGTGAAGGGGTGGGAGACTATGGCTACACCTTC.

This clone has more than one count but fewer than ten. This chain uses TRBV4-2 with TRBJ2-2, with 7 bases that match TRBD2. The germline gives CDR1 LGHNA, CDR2 YNFKEQ. The V gene end was trimmed by 0 bases and the J gene end by 4 bases; junction bases not matched to a gene: 8. The length of the CDR3 is 17 residues. The CDR3 loop reads CASSQEPRGVSTGELFF. The DNA of the CDR3 is TGTGCCAGCAGCCAAGAACCCCGGGGGGTTAGCACCGGGGAGCTGTTTTTT.

This CDR3 is CAISDGGTDTQYF. CDR3 nucleotides: TGTGCCATCAGTGACGGGGGTACAGATACGCAGTATTTT. V is TRBV10-3 and J is TRBJ2-3, with D perhaps matching TRBD2 (6 bases). The CDR3 extends over 13 amino acids. Between the trimmed V and J ends, which lost 3 bases and 3 bases, there was a span of 7 bases. Germline V gene sequence: CDR1 ENHRY, CDR2 SYGVKD.

The chain carries TRBV5-1 and TRBJ2-3; TRBD1 agrees at 9 bases. V shed 4 bases and J 3 bases; nucleotides not matched to a gene: 6. Germline V CDR1 and CDR2: SGHRS, YFSETQ. This CDR3 has 15 residues. DNA for the CDR3: TGCGCCAGCAGCCCGGGACAGGGTGAAACAGATACGCAGTATTTT. Amino acids: CASSPGQGETDTQYF. Variable domain in full (rest from reference TRBV5-1 and TRBJ2-3): KAGVTQTPRYLIKTRGQQVTLSCSPISGHRSVSWYQQTPGQGLQFLFEYFSETQRNKGNFPGRFSGRQFSNSRSEMNVSTLELGDSALYLCASSPGQGETDTQYFGPGTRLTVL.

The rearrangement uses TRBV28 and TRBJ2-1; 7 nucleotides agree with TRBD2. The CDR3 contains 17 residues. Germline assignment: CDR1 MDHEN and CDR2 SYDVKM. J lost 0 bases, V lost 5 bases, and 10 bases had no gene match. This CDR3 reads CASSPMGGGFSYNEQFF. Written as DNA, the CDR3 is TGTGCCAGCAGTCCCATGGGCGGGGGATTCTCCTACAATGAGCAGTTCTTC.

The genes are TRBV28 and TRBJ1-4, with D possibly matching TRBD1 (6 bases). The CDR3 runs to 12 residues. V lost 3 bases to trimming and J lost 8 bases, with 7 bases between them. Germline lookup yields CDR1 MDHEN and CDR2 SYDVKM. The CDR3 region is CASSFRGEKLFF. The CDR3 region has the DNA TGTGCCAGCAGTTTTAGGGGGGAAAAACTGTTTTTT.

The V gene is TRBV23-1, the J gene TRBJ1-5, with D uncertain. TRBV23-1 is placed among ORFs of uncertain function. The CDR3 spans 15 residues. With 4 bases removed from V and 4 bases from J, the gap between germline ends came to 14 bases. The CDR3 coding sequence is TGCGCCAGCAGTCCCTATCGGGGAACGAATCAGCCCCAGCATTTT. It translates to CASSPYRGTNQPQHF.

The V and J genes are TRBV3-1 (or the pseudogene TRBV3-2) and TRBJ1-1; 7 nucleotides line up with TRBD1. Germline V gives CDR1 LGHDT, CDR2 YNNKEL (reference sequence). This CDR3 has 16 amino acids. J lost 5 bases, V lost 4 bases, and 13 bases had no gene match. CDR3 loop: CASSLGQVLLGTEAFF. The CDR3, as DNA: TGTGCCAGCAGCCTTGGACAGGTCTTATTGGGGACTGAAGCTTTCTTT.

This clone was recorded a few times. V gene TRBV2 combines with J gene TRBJ1-2; 11 bases map to TRBD1. The CDR3 runs to 17 residues. Germline lookup yields CDR1 SNHLY and CDR2 FYNNEI. J gave up 3 bases and V 6 bases, and 12 bases lay outside the gene matches. CDR3 bases: TGTGCCAGCAGCCCCGGACAGGGGGCCCCGTCACACTATGGCTACACCTTC. Residues: CASSPGQGAPSHYGYTF. Full variable domain (remainder filled in from reference TRBV2 and TRBJ1-2): EPEVTQTPSHQVTQMGQEVILRCVPISNHLYFYWYRQILGQKVEFLVSFYNNEISEKSEIFDDQFSVERPDGSNFTLKIRSTKLEDSAMYFCASSPGQGAPSHYGYTFGSGTRLTVV.

J is TRBJ1-2 and V is TRBV6-5, with D tentatively TRBD1 (5 bases). V shed 5 bases and J shed 4 bases, with 14 bases lying between them. The CDR3 has 14 residues. Looked up from germline, CDR1 is MNHEY and CDR2 is SVGAGI. The CDR3 DNA reads as TGTGCCAGCAGTACCTGGGGCGGCGGCTATGGCTACACCTTC. Translation gives CASSTWGGGYGYTF.

The chain is built from TRBV3-1 (or the pseudogene TRBV3-2) and TRBJ1-3, with 7 bases fitting TRBD1. This CDR3 is built from 18 residues. V shed 1 base, J shed 7 bases, and the junction held 16 bases outside the gene matches. Germline CDR1 is LGHDT and CDR2 is YNNKEL (reference sequence). CDR3 region: CASSQVTGTALGGNTIYF. The CDR3 DNA sequence: TGTGCCAGCAGCCAAGTCACCGGGACAGCCCTTGGAGGCAACACCATATATTTT.

This clone has only a few counts. V is TRBV9 and J is TRBJ1-3, with D hard to call. Germline V gene lookup returns CDR1 SGDLS and CDR2 YYNGEE. V dropped 2 bases and J dropped 4 bases, with 10 bases sitting between them. The CDR3 is 14 residues long. As DNA, the CDR3 is TGTGCCAGCAGCGTGCGGGCGTCCGGAAACACCATATATTTT. It is translated as CASSVRASGNTIYF. The variable domain in full, completed from reference TRBV9 and TRBJ1-3, reads DSGVTQTPKHLITATGQRVTLRCSPRSGDLSVYWYQQSLDQGLQFLIQYYNGEERAKGNILERFSAQQFPDLHSELNLSSLELGDSALYFCASSVRASGNTIYFGEGSWLTVV.

V usage is TRBV2 and J usage is TRBJ1-1, with 8 bases identical to TRBD1. Trimming at V came to 7 bases and at J to 1 base, leaving 14 bases not matched to a gene. Per the germline V gene, CDR1 is SNHLY and CDR2 is FYNNEI. The CDR3 is made up of 17 amino acids. CDR3 residues: CASTPRTGKITNTEAFF. CDR3 coding DNA: TGTGCCAGCACCCCACGGACAGGGAAGATAACGAACACTGAAGCTTTCTTT.

J is TRBJ2-7 and V is TRBV6-5; 9 positions match TRBD1. Germline loops: CDR1 MNHEY, CDR2 SVGAGI. V trimming: 3 bases; J trimming: 1 base; junction bases outside the gene matches: 7. The CDR3 totals 16 residues. The DNA for the CDR3 is TGTGCCAGCAGTTATCGGGCGACAGGGGGTTCCTACGAGCAGTACTTC. This translates into CASSYRATGGSYEQYF.

The chain uses TRBV5-1 and TRBJ2-3, with D possibly matching TRBD2 (5 bases). CDR3 length: 14 residues. Per germline, CDR1 SGHRS and CDR2 YFSETQ. V lost 0 bases, J lost 0 bases, and 5 bases lay in between. The CDR3 loop is CASSLGGSTDTQYF. Written as DNA, the CDR3 is TGCGCCAGCAGCTTGGGAGGGAGCACAGATACGCAGTATTTT.